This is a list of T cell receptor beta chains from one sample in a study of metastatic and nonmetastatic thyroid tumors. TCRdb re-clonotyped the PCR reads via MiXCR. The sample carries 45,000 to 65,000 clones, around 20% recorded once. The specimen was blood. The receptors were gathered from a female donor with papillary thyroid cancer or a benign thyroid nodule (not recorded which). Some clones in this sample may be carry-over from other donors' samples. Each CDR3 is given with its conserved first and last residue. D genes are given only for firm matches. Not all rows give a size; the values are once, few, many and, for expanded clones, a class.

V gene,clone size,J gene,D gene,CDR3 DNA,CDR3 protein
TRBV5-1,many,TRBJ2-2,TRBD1,TGCGCCAGCAGCCTGGACAGGGGGACGGCCGGGGAGCTGTTTTTT,CASSLDRGTAGELFF
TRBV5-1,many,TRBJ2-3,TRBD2,TGCGCCAGCAGCTGGACTAGCGGTAAGGCAGATACGCAGTATTTT,CASSWTSGKADTQYF
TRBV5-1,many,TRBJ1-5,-,TGCGCCAGCAGCTTGGGACACAATAGCAATCAGCCCCAGCATTTT,CASSLGHNSNQPQHF
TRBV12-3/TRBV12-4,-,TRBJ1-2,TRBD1,TGTGCCAGCAGTTTCCGGGACAGGGACCTTGGCGACACCTTC,CASSFRDRDLGDTF
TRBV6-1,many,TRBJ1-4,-,TGTGCCAGCAGGACAGGTTCAACTAATGAAAAACTGTTTTTT,CASRTGSTNEKLFF
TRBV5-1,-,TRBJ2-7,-,TGCGCCAGCACGCAGCGGGCAGAGGACGAGCAGTACTTC,CASTQRAEDEQYF
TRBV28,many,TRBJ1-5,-,TGTGCCAGCAGTTACGCCCGGGACAACAATCAGCCCCAGCATTTT,CASSYARDNNQPQHF
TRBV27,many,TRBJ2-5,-,TGTGCCAGCAGTTCCCAGCTGGGAGTAATAAAGACCCAGTACTTC,CASSSQLGVIKTQYF
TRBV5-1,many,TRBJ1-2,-,TGCGCCAGCAGCCCCCCGGCGGACTATGGCTACACCTTC,CASSPPADYGYTF
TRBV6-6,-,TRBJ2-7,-,TGTGCCAGCAGTTACTTTACCAGGCGAGCCTACGAGCAGTACTTC,CASSYFTRRAYEQYF
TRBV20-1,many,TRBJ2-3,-,TGCAGTGCTGCAATGGTCGGGGGCACAGATACGCAGTATTTT,CSAAMVGGTDTQYF
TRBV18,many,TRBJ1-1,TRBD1,TGTGCCAGCTCACCAAGGACAGGGAACACTGAAGCTTTCTTT,CASSPRTGNTEAFF
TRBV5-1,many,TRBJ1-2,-,TGCGCCAGCAGCTTAGACCGCTTCTCCTTCTATGGCTACACCTTC,CASSLDRFSFYGYTF
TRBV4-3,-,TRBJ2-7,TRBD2,TGCGCCAGCAGCCAGGTTCTAGCGGAGTCCTACGAGCAGTACTTC,CASSQVLAESYEQYF
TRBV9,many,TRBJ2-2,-,TGTGCCAGCAGCGTAGACGTCTTCACCGGGGAGCTGTTTTTT,CASSVDVFTGELFF
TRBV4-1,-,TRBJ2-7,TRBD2,TGCGCCATCAGCCAAGGACTAGCGGGAGACAACGAGCGGTACTTC,CAISQGLAGDNERYF
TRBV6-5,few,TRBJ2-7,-,TGTGCCAGCAGTTACTCAGATCGATACGAGCAGTACTTC,CASSYSDRYEQYF
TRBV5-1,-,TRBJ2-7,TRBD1,TGCGCCAGCAGTGATGGACAGGGGTGTTACGAGCAGTACTTC,CASSDGQGCYEQYF
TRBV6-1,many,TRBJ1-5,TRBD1,TGTGCCAGCAGGGCCGGGACAGGAATTTATAGCAATCAGCCCCAGCATTTT,CASRAGTGIYSNQPQHF
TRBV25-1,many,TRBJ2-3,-,TGTGCCAGCAGTGAATCTTCCTCCCCCACAGATACGCAGTATTTT,CASSESSSPTDTQYF
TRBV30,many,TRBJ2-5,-,TGTGCCTGGGGATCCCAAGAGACCCAGTACTTC,CAWGSQETQYF
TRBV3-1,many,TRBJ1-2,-,TGTGCCAGCAGCCTTCGGACAGCTAACTATGGCTACACCTTC,CASSLRTANYGYTF
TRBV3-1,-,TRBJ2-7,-,TGTGCCAGCAGCCAATTGGTCGCCGAGCAGTACTTC,CASSQLVAEQYF
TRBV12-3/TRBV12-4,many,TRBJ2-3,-,TGTGCCAGCAGTCCTTTAGGTAGCAGTGCGCAGTATTTT,CASSPLGSSAQYF
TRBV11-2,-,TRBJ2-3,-,TGTGCCAGCAGCTTAGGGGTAGGAACAGATACGCAGTATTTT,CASSLGVGTDTQYF
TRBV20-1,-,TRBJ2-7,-,TGCAGTGCTAGTTCCTTCCCGGGACTCCAAAAGCCCTCCTACGAGCAGTACTTC,CSASSFPGLQKPSYEQYF
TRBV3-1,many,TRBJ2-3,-,TGTGCCAGCAGCGAACAGGGATTCACAGATACGCAGTATTTT,CASSEQGFTDTQYF
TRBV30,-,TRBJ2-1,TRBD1,TGTGCCTGGAGTTCCAGGGACAGGGGTTTAGATGAGCAGTTCTTC,CAWSSRDRGLDEQFF
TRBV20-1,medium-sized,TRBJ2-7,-,TGCAGTGCTAGAGATGAAGGCCATAGCGCGTACGAGCAGTACTTC,CSARDEGHSAYEQYF
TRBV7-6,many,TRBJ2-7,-,TGTGCCAGCAGCTTACAGGGCTACGAGCAGTACTTC,CASSLQGYEQYF
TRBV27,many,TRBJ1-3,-,TGTGCCAGCTGTAGTCCTAGGCCTAGCTCTGGAAACACCATATATTTT,CASCSPRPSSGNTIYF
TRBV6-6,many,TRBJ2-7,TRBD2,TGTGCCAGCAGTTACTCGACTAGCGGGAGATCCTACGAGCAGTACTTC,CASSYSTSGRSYEQYF
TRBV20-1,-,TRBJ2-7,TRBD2,TGCAGTGCTAGTTCTAGCGGTAGTAGCTACGAGCAGTACTTC,CSASSSGSSYEQYF